Listed here are 20 T cell receptor beta chains from one sample, sequenced in a study of blood T cell repertoires in COVID-19. This table comes from immunoSEQ multiplex PCR, and its TCRdb copy is limited to in-frame clones, with some not included. The data contain some 350,000 clones, around 87% of them singletons. The sequenced material came from PBMCs or T cells enriched from blood (not recorded which). The receptors were sampled from a woman aged 25 to 39 who had recovered from COVID-19.

This chain uses TRBV6-5 with TRBJ2-7; 7 bases map to TRBD2. The V gene end was trimmed by 2 bases and the J gene end by 0 bases; junction bases not matched to a gene: 1. Per germline, CDR1 MNHEY and CDR2 SVGAGI. The CDR3 consists of 14 residues. In DNA, the CDR3 is TGTGCCAGCAGTTACAGGGACTACTCCTACGAGCAGTACTTC. Translated: CASSYRDYSYEQYF.

V usage is TRBV18 and J usage is TRBJ1-4; a weak D match, TRBD1 (6 bases). Germline loops: CDR1 KGHSH, CDR2 LQKENI. The V gene lost 3 bases and the J gene lost 3 bases, with 11 bases spanning the gap. The CDR3 covers 15 residues. Here the CDR3 reads CASSPKQGSNEKLFF. The CDR3 bases are TGTGCCAGCTCACCGAAACAGGGATCTAATGAAAAACTGTTTTTT.

This chain links TRBV27 with TRBJ1-5; unclear D gene. CDR1 MNHEY and CDR2 SMNVEV come from the germline V gene (reference sequence). V was cut by 2 bases and J by 5 bases, with 7 bases left in between. The CDR3 length is 13 residues. CDR3 in DNA: TGTGCCAGCAGTTTAAGGAGGGATCAGCCCCAGCATTTT. Translated, it gives CASSLRRDQPQHF.

This clone was counted a few times. For the CDR3, the DNA is TGTGCCAGCAGCTCCCCGGTCGGACAGGGGAACACTGAAGCTTTCTTT. Amino acid sequence: CASSSPVGQGNTEAFF. V usage is TRBV5-4 and J usage is TRBJ1-1; 8 nucleotides match TRBD1. CDR1 and CDR2 from the germline V gene are SGHNT and YYREEE (reference sequence). This CDR3 contains 16 residues. J lost 1 base, V lost 3 bases, and 8 bases had no gene match.

This sequence joins TRBV19 and TRBJ1-1, with TRBD1 identical over 9 bases. V lost 5 bases, J lost 3 bases, and 7 bases stayed unmatched. The CDR3 loop spans 15 amino acids. The V gene's germline CDR1 is LNHDA and CDR2 SQIVND (reference sequence). CDR3 sequence (DNA): TGTGCCAGTAGTTCCCGGGACAGGGAATACACTGAAGCTTTCTTT. This encodes CASSSRDREYTEAFF.

The gene calls are TRBV7-2 and TRBJ2-5; 8 bases fit TRBD2. With 6 bases clipped from V and 4 bases from J, the junction kept 10 bases outside the gene matches. The germline V gene has CDR1 SGHTA and CDR2 FQGNSA. CDR3 length equals 15 residues. CDR3 loop: CASRPPGGGGETQYF. CDR3 bases: TGTGCCAGCAGGCCACCGGGAGGGGGTGGAGAGACCCAGTACTTC.

The chain carries TRBV10-3 and TRBJ1-1; D is undetermined. The CDR3 contains 13 residues. V gave up 4 bases and J gave up 2 bases, with 8 bases separating them. Germline CDR1 ENHRY, CDR2 SYGVKD. As DNA, the CDR3 is TGTGCCATCAGTGCGGGTGTAAACACTGAAGCTTTCTTT. Its protein is CAISAGVNTEAFF.

This rearrangement joins TRBV5-1 to TRBJ1-1; TRBD1 matches at 7 bases. Germline loops: CDR1 SGHRS, CDR2 YFSETQ. V shed 3 bases and J 0 bases; nucleotides not matched to a gene: 5. This CDR3 contains 15 residues. The CDR3 reads CASSWGQPMNTEAFF. In DNA, the CDR3 is TGCGCCAGCAGCTGGGGACAGCCCATGAACACTGAAGCTTTCTTT.

The chain couples TRBV6-4 to TRBJ1-6, with TRBD1 identical over 7 bases. Germline CDR1 reads MRHNA; CDR2 reads SNTAGT. The CDR3 is 15 residues long. V lost 6 bases and J lost 5; bases outside the gene matches: 7. In nucleotides, the CDR3 is TGTGCCAGCAGACACCGGGACAGAGATAATTCACCCCTCCACTTT. It translates to CASRHRDRDNSPLHF.

This chain joins TRBV10-3 and TRBJ1-2, with 9 bases matching TRBD1. The J segment lost 7 bases and the V segment lost 3 bases, leaving 6 bases of the junction unmatched. This CDR3 is 14 amino acids long. Germline V gene data show CDR1 as ENHRY and CDR2 as SYGVKD. CDR3 bases: TGTGCCATCAGTGAAGACAGGGGGGTAACTGGCTACACCTTC. Amino acids: CAISEDRGVTGYTF.

The chain uses TRBV6-1 and TRBJ2-7; tentatively, D is TRBD1 (7 bases). V was pared by 4 bases and J by 1 base, with 17 bases between. The germline V gene encodes CDR1 MNHNS and CDR2 SASEGT. CDR3 size: 16 residues. The CDR3 protein is CASSAYGAGGSYEQYF. DNA for the CDR3: TGTGCCAGCAGTGCCTACGGGGCAGGGGGGTCCTACGAGCAGTACTTC.

This clone was seen a few times. J is TRBJ2-1 and V is TRBV30; TRBD2 might be the D (6 bases). CDR3 length: 15 amino acids. Looked up from germline, CDR1 is GTSNPN and CDR2 is SVGIG (reference sequence). The V gene lost 2 bases and the J gene lost 4 bases, with 15 bases spanning the gap. CDR3 in amino acids: CAWSRDSGVYNEQFF. In nucleotides, the CDR3 is TGTGCCTGGAGTAGGGACTCCGGGGTATACAATGAGCAGTTCTTC. Looking up the rest from reference TRBV30 and TRBJ2-1 gives the full variable domain: SQTIHQWPATLVQPVGSPLSLECTVEGTSNPNLYWYRQAAGRGLQLLFYSVGIGQISSEVPQNLSASRPQDRQFILSSKKLLLSDSGFYLCAWSRDSGVYNEQFFGPGTRLTVL.

The genes are TRBV3-1 (or the pseudogene TRBV3-2) and TRBJ1-5; unclear D gene. Germline values: CDR1 LGHDT, CDR2 YNNKEL (reference sequence). V gave up 1 base and J gave up 2 bases, with 9 bases separating them. This CDR3 spans 15 amino acids. The CDR3 bases are TGTGCCAGCAGCCAAGGTTTGGCTGGCAATCAGCCCCAGCATTTT. It translates to CASSQGLAGNQPQHF.

The V and J genes are TRBV6-5 and TRBJ1-2, with TRBD1 matching over 9 bases. CDR1 MNHEY and CDR2 SVGAGI come from the germline V gene. This CDR3 is built from 13 residues. V shed 10 bases and J 4 bases; nucleotides not matched to a gene: 7. The CDR3 loop reads CATGQGLAYGYTF. The CDR3 DNA follows: TGTGCCACGGGACAGGGTCTCGCCTATGGCTACACCTTC.

In this sample, this clone turned up once. This rearrangement joins TRBV2 to TRBJ2-3, with D possibly matching TRBD2 (5 bases). The V end lost 6 bases, the J end lost 5 bases, and 9 bases lay between the germline ends. This CDR3 region has 12 residues. The germline V gene encodes CDR1 SNHLY and CDR2 FYNNEI. For the CDR3, the DNA is TGTGCCAGCAGCGGACTCGGAGATACGCAGTATTTT. Translating gives CASSGLGDTQYF.

The rearrangement links TRBV11-3 to TRBJ2-7, with D perhaps TRBD1 (6 bases). Germline lookup yields CDR1 SGHNT and CDR2 YENEEA. CDR3 length equals 12 residues. V was clipped by 1 base and J by 5 bases, with 6 bases between them. This CDR3 reads CASSLGDNEQYF. The CDR3 nucleotides are TGTGCCAGCAGCTTAGGGGACAACGAGCAGTACTTC.

V is TRBV7-9 and J is TRBJ1-2; D possibly corresponds to TRBD1 (5 bases). Looked up from germline, CDR1 is SEHNR and CDR2 is FQNEAQ (reference sequence). V was cut by 2 bases and J by 0 bases, with 16 bases left in between. The CDR3 sequence is 17 residues long. The CDR3 spells CASSLSGGEGANYGYTF. The CDR3 coding sequence is TGTGCCAGCAGCTTATCTGGGGGGGAAGGAGCTAACTATGGCTACACCTTC.

This sequence joins TRBV10-3 and TRBJ2-5; 9 bases map to TRBD2. This CDR3 comprises 16 residues. V shed 0 bases, J shed 2 bases, and the junction held 4 bases outside the gene matches. Germline loops: CDR1 ENHRY, CDR2 SYGVKD. In DNA, the CDR3 is TGTGCCATCAGTGAGTCGGACAGCGGGGGGCAAGAGACCCAGTACTTC. It codes for CAISESDSGGQETQYF.

The chain is built from TRBV7-9 and TRBJ1-1, with 7 bases matching TRBD1. CDR1 SEHNR and CDR2 FQNEAQ come from the germline V gene (reference sequence). The trim removed 2 bases at V and 3 bases at J, leaving 9 bases unmatched. The CDR3 contains 16 residues. The CDR3 sequence is CASSLPTTGKDTEAFF. The CDR3 DNA reads TGTGCCAGCAGCTTACCTACGACAGGGAAGGACACTGAAGCTTTCTTT.

CDR3 DNA: TGTGCCAGCAGCTTAGCAGGGACAGGGTGGGACTACGAGCAGTACTTC. Amino acid sequence: CASSLAGTGWDYEQYF. This chain joins TRBV7-2 and TRBJ2-7; TRBD1 matches at 9 bases. The CDR3 loop spans 16 amino acids. Germline loops: CDR1 SGHTA, CDR2 FQGNSA. V shed 0 bases and J 3 bases; nucleotides not matched to a gene: 6.